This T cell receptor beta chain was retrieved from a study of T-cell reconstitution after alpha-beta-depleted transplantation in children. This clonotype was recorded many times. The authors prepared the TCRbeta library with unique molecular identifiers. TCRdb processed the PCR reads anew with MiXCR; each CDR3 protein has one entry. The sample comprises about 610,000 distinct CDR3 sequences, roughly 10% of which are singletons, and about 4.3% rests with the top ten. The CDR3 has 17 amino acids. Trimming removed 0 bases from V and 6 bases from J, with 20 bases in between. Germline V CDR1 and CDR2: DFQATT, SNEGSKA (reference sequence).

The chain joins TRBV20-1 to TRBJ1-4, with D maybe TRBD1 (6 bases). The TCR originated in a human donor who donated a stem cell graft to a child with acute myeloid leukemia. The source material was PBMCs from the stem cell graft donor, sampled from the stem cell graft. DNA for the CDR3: TGCAGTGCTAGAGATATGTCCCGGGGGGCATTGTATGAAAAACTGTTTTTT. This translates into CSARDMSRGALYEKLFF.